Below are 24 T cell receptor beta chains sequenced from a single sample in a study of blood T cell repertoires in COVID-19. Here immunoSEQ multiplex PCR was the method, and the copy in TCRdb shows in-frame clones only, minus some. The sample carries some 140,000 clones, 70% to 85% recorded once. Specimen: peripheral blood. The receptors derive from a man aged 55-75 years with COVID-19, enrolled during active disease.

The gene calls are TRBV5-6 and TRBJ1-2, with a tentative D call TRBD1 (6 bases). The germline V gene encodes CDR1 SGHDT and CDR2 YYEEEE. The germline V and J ends were trimmed by 2 bases and 1 base, with 15 bases remaining between them. CDR3 length: 16 residues. In DNA form, the CDR3 reads TGTGCCAGCAGCTTTCGGGGCGCAGGGGTTAACTATGGCTACACCTTC. It specifies CASSFRGAGVNYGYTF.

The V call is TRBV19, the J call TRBJ2-7, with 8 bases matching TRBD1. V gave up 4 bases and J gave up 0 bases; unmatched junction bases: 5. Germline V gene lookup returns CDR1 LNHDA and CDR2 SQIVND (reference sequence). The CDR3 contains 15 residues. CDR3 sequence: CASSTPGTGSYEQYF. The CDR3 DNA reads TGTGCCAGTAGTACTCCCGGGACAGGCTCCTACGAGCAGTACTTC.

This clone was detected only once. The rearrangement joins TRBV6-1 to TRBJ1-5; 7 positions agree with TRBD1. The CDR3 sequence is 16 residues long. V lost 4 bases and J lost 3; bases outside the gene matches: 9. CDR1 and CDR2 from the germline V gene are MNHNS and SASEGT. DNA for the CDR3: TGTGCCAGCAGTGCCCAACCAGGGGGAATCAATCAGCCCCAGCATTTT. Translation gives CASSAQPGGINQPQHF.

The rearrangement uses TRBV11-2 and TRBJ1-6; possibly TRBD1 for D (5 bases). The germline gives CDR1 SGHAT, CDR2 FQNNGV. With 5 bases removed from V and 3 bases from J, the gap between germline ends came to 14 bases. This CDR3 is 16 amino acids long. Written as DNA, the CDR3 is TGTGCCAGCAGCCCAGTTAGCGGGGGCTATAATTCACCCCTCCACTTT. This translates into CASSPVSGGYNSPLHF.

In its sample, this clone was seen once. The rearrangement links TRBV4-2 to TRBJ2-2; 14 nucleotides align to TRBD2. J lost 0 bases, V lost 1 base, and 7 bases had no gene match. The germline gives CDR1 LGHNA, CDR2 YNFKEQ. CDR3 length equals 20 residues. CDR3 in amino acids: CASSQGTSGRSIANTGELFF. CDR3 nucleotide sequence: TGTGCCAGCAGCCAAGGGACTAGCGGGAGGTCAATCGCGAACACCGGGGAGCTGTTTTTT.

The chain employs TRBV7-6 and TRBJ2-3; D may be TRBD1 (7 bases). V shed 4 bases and J shed 5 bases, with 19 bases lying between them. The CDR3 runs to 16 residues. The V gene's germline CDR1 is SGHVS and CDR2 FNYEAQ. For the CDR3, the DNA is TGTGCCAGCAGCTCGTCCGCGGGACAGAACCAAGATACGCAGTATTTT. This translates into CASSSSAGQNQDTQYF.

CDR3 DNA: TGTGCCAGCAGCTGGACGGGACAGTCGGGCTATGGCTACACCTTC. Residues: CASSWTGQSGYGYTF. V gene TRBV5-6 combines with J gene TRBJ1-2; 7 bases map to TRBD1. Germline CDR1 and CDR2: SGHDT and YYEEEE. The CDR3 consists of 15 residues. The V segment lost 3 bases and the J segment 4 bases; nucleotides outside the gene matches: 9.

This clone has a single count. The CDR3 nucleotides are TGTGCCAGCAGCACAAACAGGGGTTTTGGCTACACCTTC. Translating gives CASSTNRGFGYTF. V gene TRBV28 combines with J gene TRBJ1-2; 7 bases are a match to TRBD1. V lost 6 bases, J lost 7 bases, and 8 bases stayed unmatched. This CDR3 has 13 residues. Per germline, CDR1 MDHEN and CDR2 SYDVKM.

This chain connects TRBV7-9 to TRBJ2-3; 7 nucleotides line up with TRBD1. Germline CDR1 SEHNR, CDR2 FQNEAQ (reference sequence). V shed 5 bases and J 5 bases; nucleotides not matched to a gene: 10. CDR3 length equals 15 residues. In nucleotides, the CDR3 is TGTGCCAGCAGCAGAAGACAGGGAACACGAGATACGCAGTATTTT. This codes for CASSRRQGTRDTQYF.

The V call is TRBV29-1, the J call TRBJ1-5; 12 positions match TRBD1. There are 16 residues in the CDR3. Germline V lookup: CDR1 SQVTM, CDR2 ANQGSEA. V lost 4 bases, J lost 3 bases, and 7 bases stayed unmatched. The CDR3 loop is CSVVSGQGASNQPQHF. The CDR3 DNA sequence: TGCAGCGTTGTGTCGGGACAGGGGGCCTCCAATCAGCCCCAGCATTTT.

J is TRBJ1-1 and V is TRBV19; 8 positions agree with TRBD1. CDR1 is LNHDA and CDR2 is SQIVND in the germline V gene (reference sequence). The CDR3 extends over 15 amino acids. V was pared by 4 bases and J by 1 base, with 5 bases of the junction left unmatched. CDR3 amino acids: CASSSHGQGNTEAFF. CDR3 coding DNA: TGTGCCAGTAGTAGCCACGGACAGGGGAACACTGAAGCTTTCTTT.

This clone has just one count. The V call is TRBV7-8, the J call TRBJ1-1, with D perhaps matching TRBD1 (6 bases). Per germline, CDR1 SGHVS and CDR2 FQNEAQ. The CDR3 extends over 17 amino acids. The V and J ends lost 5 bases and 0 bases respectively, with 19 bases between them. The DNA of the CDR3 is TGTGCCAGCAGCCCGCTTCCCCCGACAGGAATGAACACTGAAGCTTTCTTT. Protein sequence: CASSPLPPTGMNTEAFF.

The chain uses TRBV6-6 and TRBJ2-7, with 7 bases aligning to TRBD2. V trimming: 6 bases; J trimming: 6 bases; junction bases outside the gene matches: 8. This CDR3 region has 13 residues. Germline V gene lookup returns CDR1 MNHNY and CDR2 SVGAGI (reference sequence). CDR3 coding DNA: TGTGCCAGCAGATCCGGGACTAATCCCGAGCAGTACTTC. Protein sequence: CASRSGTNPEQYF.

CDR3 in amino acids: CASNLAPMSNTEAFF. CDR3 DNA sequence: TGTGCCAGCAATCTCGCGCCGATGTCGAACACTGAAGCTTTCTTT. This chain uses TRBV6-6 with TRBJ1-1; D gene unclear. The CDR3 is 15 residues long. V lost 7 bases and J lost 1, with 16 bases in between. Germline CDR1 and CDR2: MNHNY and SVGAGI (reference sequence).

CDR3: CASSRGSEAFF. The CDR3, as DNA: TGTGCCAGCAGTAGAGGTTCTGAAGCTTTCTTT. The chain couples TRBV2 to TRBJ1-1; D is ambiguous. Germline values: CDR1 SNHLY, CDR2 FYNNEI. This CDR3 region has 11 residues. Trimming took 5 bases from V and 6 from J, leaving 7 bases between them.

The gene calls are TRBV6-1 and TRBJ2-7, with D possibly being TRBD2 (5 bases). This CDR3 spans 15 amino acids. Germline values: CDR1 MNHNS, CDR2 SASEGT. V was cut by 3 bases and J by 6 bases, with 18 bases left in between. The chain's CDR3 is CASSDGVEVNGEQYF. The CDR3 region has the DNA TGTGCCAGCAGTGACGGGGTAGAGGTAAATGGCGAGCAGTACTTC.

This clone was recorded only once. The rearrangement uses TRBV28 and TRBJ1-2; D is possibly TRBD1 (6 bases). CDR3 length: 13 amino acids. Germline values: CDR1 MDHEN, CDR2 SYDVKM. V lost 6 bases and J 10 bases, leaving 18 bases between the germline ends. CDR3 region: CASSPPGGSLYTF. CDR3 sequence (DNA): TGTGCCAGCAGCCCCCCTGGGGGCTCGCTCTACACCTTC.

The chain recombines TRBV5-4 with TRBJ1-6; 7 bases match TRBD1. This CDR3 spans 13 amino acids. CDR1 is SGHNT and CDR2 is YYREEE in the germline V gene (reference sequence). The trim removed 7 bases at V and 3 bases at J, leaving 1 base unmatched. The CDR3 DNA reads TGTGCCAGCGGGACAGACTATAATTCACCCCTCCACTTT. Amino acid sequence: CASGTDYNSPLHF.

The J gene is TRBJ1-1, the V gene TRBV7-8; 10 bases agree with TRBD1. The CDR3 contains 14 residues. In germline, CDR1 is SGHVS, CDR2 FQNEAQ. Losses at the gene ends were 5 bases for V and 5 bases for J; bases not matched to a gene: 5. The CDR3 protein is CASSAGTGETEAFF. For the CDR3, the DNA is TGTGCCAGCAGCGCCGGGACAGGGGAAACTGAAGCTTTCTTT. The full variable domain, its missing parts supplied by reference TRBV7-8 and TRBJ1-1, is GAGVSQSPRYKVAKRGQDVALRCDPISGHVSLFWYQQALGQGPEFLTYFQNEAQLDKSGLPSDRFFAERPEGSVSTLKIQRTQQEDSAVYLCASSAGTGETEAFFGQGTRLTVV.

The genes are TRBV6-5 and TRBJ1-1, with TRBD1 matching 12 bases. Losses at the gene ends were 2 bases for V and 12 bases for J; bases not matched to a gene: 7. This CDR3 is built from 14 residues. CDR1 and CDR2 from the germline V gene are MNHEY and SVGAGI. CDR3 bases: TGTGCCAGCAGTTACACGGGACAGGGGGCTTCGACTTTCTTT. Translating it yields CASSYTGQGASTFF.

This clone appeared a few times. The chain joins TRBV7-2 to TRBJ1-3; the D gene is possibly TRBD1 (5 bases). CDR3 size: 15 residues. V lost 0 bases to trimming and J lost 4 bases, with 10 bases between them. The V gene's germline CDR1 is SGHTA and CDR2 FQGNSA. The CDR3 DNA follows: TGTGCCAGCAGCTTAGCGGGGGGATCAGGAAACACCATATATTTT. It encodes CASSLAGGSGNTIYF.

The gene calls are TRBV27 and TRBJ1-1, with a weak D call TRBD1 (5 bases). Trimming shortened V by 0 bases and J by 5 bases, and 10 bases separated the two germline ends. CDR1 and CDR2 from the germline V gene are MNHEY and SMNVEV (reference sequence). The CDR3 is made up of 14 amino acids. This chain's CDR3 is CASSLSGRTTEAFF. The DNA for the CDR3 is TGTGCCAGCAGTTTATCGGGGCGGACGACTGAAGCTTTCTTT.

The chain joins TRBV28 to TRBJ1-6; TRBD1 matches at 8 bases. J was trimmed by 13 bases and V by 6 bases; bases with no gene match: 11. This CDR3 is 14 amino acids long. CDR1 and CDR2 (germline): MDHEN, SYDVKM. The CDR3, as DNA: TGTGCCAGCAGGACAGGGGACTATGGGTTCCCCCTCCACTTT. This encodes CASRTGDYGFPLHF.

This clone was counted only a few times. This chain uses TRBV19 with TRBJ1-1; TRBD1 matches at 7 bases. J gave up 2 bases and V 7 bases, and 13 bases lay outside the gene matches. The CDR3 is 16 residues long. The germline V gene encodes CDR1 LNHDA and CDR2 SQIVND (reference sequence). The CDR3 DNA reads TGTGCCAGTATTGACCAATCGACAGGGCGTAACACTGAAGCTTTCTTT. This gives the protein CASIDQSTGRNTEAFF.